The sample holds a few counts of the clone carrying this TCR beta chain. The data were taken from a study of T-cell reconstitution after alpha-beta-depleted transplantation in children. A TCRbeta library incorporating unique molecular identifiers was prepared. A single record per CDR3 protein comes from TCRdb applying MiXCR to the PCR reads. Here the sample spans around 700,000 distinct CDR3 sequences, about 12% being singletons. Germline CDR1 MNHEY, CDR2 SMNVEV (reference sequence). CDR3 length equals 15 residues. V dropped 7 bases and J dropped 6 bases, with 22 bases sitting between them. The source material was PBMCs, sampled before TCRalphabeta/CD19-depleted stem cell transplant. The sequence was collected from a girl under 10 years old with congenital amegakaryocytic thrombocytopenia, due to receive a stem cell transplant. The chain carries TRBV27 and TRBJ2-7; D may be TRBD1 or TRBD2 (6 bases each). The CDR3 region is CASKLSGGGGVEQYF. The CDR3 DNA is TGTGCCAGCAAGCTCTCAGGCGGAGGGGGAGTCGAGCAGTACTTC.